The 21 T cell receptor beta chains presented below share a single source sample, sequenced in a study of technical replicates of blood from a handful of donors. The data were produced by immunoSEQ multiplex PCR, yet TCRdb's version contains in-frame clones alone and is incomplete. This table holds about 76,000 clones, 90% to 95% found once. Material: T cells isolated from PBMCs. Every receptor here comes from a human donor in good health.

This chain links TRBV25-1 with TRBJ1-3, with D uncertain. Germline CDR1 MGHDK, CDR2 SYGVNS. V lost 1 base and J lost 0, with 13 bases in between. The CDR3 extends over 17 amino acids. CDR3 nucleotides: TGTGCCAGCAGTGAATTTGCGACTTTCTCCTCTGGAAACACCATATATTTT. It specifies CASSEFATFSSGNTIYF.

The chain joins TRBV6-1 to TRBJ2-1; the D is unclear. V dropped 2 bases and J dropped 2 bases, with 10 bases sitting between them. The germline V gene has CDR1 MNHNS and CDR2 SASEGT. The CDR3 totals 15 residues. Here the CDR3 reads CASSELDAPYNEQFF. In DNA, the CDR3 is TGTGCCAGCAGTGAACTAGATGCCCCCTACAATGAGCAGTTCTTC.

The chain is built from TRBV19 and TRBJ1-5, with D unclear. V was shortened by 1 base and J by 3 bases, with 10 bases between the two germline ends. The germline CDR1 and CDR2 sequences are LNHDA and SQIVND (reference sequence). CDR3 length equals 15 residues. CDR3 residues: CASSIASGDNQPQHF. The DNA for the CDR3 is TGTGCCAGTAGTATAGCATCCGGGGACAATCAGCCCCAGCATTTT.

The CDR3 nucleotides read TGTGCCAGCTCACCTCAGTACCTACAGGGGGCCGGGGAGCTGTTTTTT. This codes for CASSPQYLQGAGELFF. The chain is built from TRBV18 and TRBJ2-2; 8 nucleotides match TRBD1. The CDR3 spans 16 residues. The junction had 9 bases not matched to a gene; V was cut back by 3 bases and J by 6 bases. Per the germline V gene, CDR1 is KGHSH and CDR2 is LQKENI.

The DNA for the CDR3 is TGTGCCAGCAGTTACCCCCACGCTGGATTCGGGGATGAGCAGTTCTTC. Residues: CASSYPHAGFGDEQFF. The V gene is TRBV6-5, the J gene TRBJ2-1; maybe TRBD2 (5 bases). V lost 2 bases and J 8 bases, leaving 19 bases between the germline ends. The germline V gene has CDR1 MNHEY and CDR2 SVGAGI. The CDR3 is made up of 16 amino acids.

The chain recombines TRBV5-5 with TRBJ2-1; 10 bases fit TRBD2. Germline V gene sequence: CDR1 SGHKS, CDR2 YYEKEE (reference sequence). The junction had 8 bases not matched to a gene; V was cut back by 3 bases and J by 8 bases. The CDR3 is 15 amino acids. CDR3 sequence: CASSYGTSVLDEQFF. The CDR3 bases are TGTGCCAGCAGCTACGGGACTAGCGTTTTAGATGAGCAGTTCTTC. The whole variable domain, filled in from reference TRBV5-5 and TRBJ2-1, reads DAGVTQSPTHLIKTRGQQVTLRCSPISGHKSVSWYQQVLGQGPQFIFQYYEKEERGRGNFPDRFSARQFPNYSSELNVNALLLGDSALYLCASSYGTSVLDEQFFGPGTRLTVL.

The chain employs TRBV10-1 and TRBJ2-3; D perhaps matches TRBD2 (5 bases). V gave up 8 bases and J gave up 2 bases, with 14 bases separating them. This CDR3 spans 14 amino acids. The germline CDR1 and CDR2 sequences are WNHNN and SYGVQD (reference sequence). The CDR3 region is CASGADEFTDTQYF. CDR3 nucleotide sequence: TGCGCCAGCGGAGCGGACGAGTTCACAGATACGCAGTATTTT.

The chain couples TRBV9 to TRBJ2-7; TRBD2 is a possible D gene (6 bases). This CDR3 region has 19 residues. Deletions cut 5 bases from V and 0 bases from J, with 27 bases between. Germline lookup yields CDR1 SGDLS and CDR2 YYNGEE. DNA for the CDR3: TGTGCCAGCAGTAATAATCTAACACCCGGGAGATCCCTCTCCTACGAGCAGTACTTC. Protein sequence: CASSNNLTPGRSLSYEQYF.

In nucleotides, the CDR3 is TGCAGCGTTGCCTATGATGAGCAGTTCTTC. As protein: CSVAYDEQFF. This chain links TRBV29-1 with TRBJ2-1; D remains ambiguous. Germline V gives CDR1 SQVTM, CDR2 ANQGSEA. The V end was cut by 4 bases, the J end by 8 bases, with 6 bases between. CDR3 length equals 10 residues.

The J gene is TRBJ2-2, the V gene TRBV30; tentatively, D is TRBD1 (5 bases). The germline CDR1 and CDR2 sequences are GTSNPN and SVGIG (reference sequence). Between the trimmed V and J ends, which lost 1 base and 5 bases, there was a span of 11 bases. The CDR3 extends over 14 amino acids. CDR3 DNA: TGTGCCTGGAGTGACGACAGTCAAACCGGGGAGCTGTTTTTT. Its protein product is CAWSDDSQTGELFF.

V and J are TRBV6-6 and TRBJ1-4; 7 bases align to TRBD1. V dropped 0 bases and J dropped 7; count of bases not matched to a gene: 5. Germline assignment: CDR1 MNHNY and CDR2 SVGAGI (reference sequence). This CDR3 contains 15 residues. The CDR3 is CASSYSMTGSEKLFF. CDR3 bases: TGTGCCAGCAGTTACTCTATGACAGGGTCTGAAAAACTGTTTTTT.

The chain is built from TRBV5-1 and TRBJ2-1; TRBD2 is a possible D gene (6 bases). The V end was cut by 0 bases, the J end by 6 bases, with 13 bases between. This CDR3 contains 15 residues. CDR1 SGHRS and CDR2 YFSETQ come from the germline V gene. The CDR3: CASSLDDYSGNEQFF. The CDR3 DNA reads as TGCGCCAGCAGCTTGGACGATTATAGCGGCAATGAGCAGTTCTTC.

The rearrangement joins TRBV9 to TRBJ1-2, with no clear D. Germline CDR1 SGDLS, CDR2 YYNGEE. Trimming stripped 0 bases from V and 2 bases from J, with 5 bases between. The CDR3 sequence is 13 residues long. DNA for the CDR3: TGTGCCAGCAGCGTAGCCCGGAACTATGGCTACACCTTC. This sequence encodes CASSVARNYGYTF.

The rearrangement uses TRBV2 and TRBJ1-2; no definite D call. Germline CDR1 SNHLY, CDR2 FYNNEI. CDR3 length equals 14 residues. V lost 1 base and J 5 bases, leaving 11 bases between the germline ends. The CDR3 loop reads CASSEGSVLYGYTF. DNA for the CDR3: TGTGCCAGCAGTGAAGGGTCAGTGTTATATGGCTACACCTTC.

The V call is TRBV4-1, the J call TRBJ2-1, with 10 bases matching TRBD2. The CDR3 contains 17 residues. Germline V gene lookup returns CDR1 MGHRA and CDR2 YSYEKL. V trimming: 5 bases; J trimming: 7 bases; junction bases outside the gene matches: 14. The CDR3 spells CASSSIHLAGGTNEQFF. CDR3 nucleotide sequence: TGCGCCAGCAGCTCCATTCACTTAGCGGGAGGAACGAATGAGCAGTTCTTC.

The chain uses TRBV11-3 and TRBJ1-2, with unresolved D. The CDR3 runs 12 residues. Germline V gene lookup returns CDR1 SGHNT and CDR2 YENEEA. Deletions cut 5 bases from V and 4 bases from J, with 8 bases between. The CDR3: CASSKDTYGYTF. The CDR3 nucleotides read TGTGCCAGCAGCAAAGACACCTATGGCTACACCTTC. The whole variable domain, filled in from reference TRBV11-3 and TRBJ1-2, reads EAGVVQSPRYKIIEKKQPVAFWCNPISGHNTLYWYLQNLGQGPELLIRYENEEAVDDSQLPKDRFSAERLKGVDSTLKIQPAELGDSAVYLCASSKDTYGYTFGSGTRLTVV.

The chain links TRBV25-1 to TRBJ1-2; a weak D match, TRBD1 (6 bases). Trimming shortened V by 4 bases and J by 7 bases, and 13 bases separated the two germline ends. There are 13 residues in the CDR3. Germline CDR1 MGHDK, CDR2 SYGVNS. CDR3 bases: TGTGCCAGCAGTGCCGGAACAGGGAGTGGCTACACCTTC. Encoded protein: CASSAGTGSGYTF.

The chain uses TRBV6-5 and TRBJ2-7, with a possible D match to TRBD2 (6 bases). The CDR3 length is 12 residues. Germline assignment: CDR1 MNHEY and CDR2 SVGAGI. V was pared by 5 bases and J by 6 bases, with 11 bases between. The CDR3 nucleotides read TGTGCCAGCAGTCAGACTAGTCGCGAGCAGTACTTC. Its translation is CASSQTSREQYF.

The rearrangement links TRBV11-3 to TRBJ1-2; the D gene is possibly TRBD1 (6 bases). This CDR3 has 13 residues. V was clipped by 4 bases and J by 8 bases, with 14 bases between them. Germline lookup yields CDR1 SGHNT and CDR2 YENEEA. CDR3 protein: CASSSGAGYGYTF. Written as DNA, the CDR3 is TGTGCCAGCAGCTCAGGGGCAGGATACGGCTACACCTTC.

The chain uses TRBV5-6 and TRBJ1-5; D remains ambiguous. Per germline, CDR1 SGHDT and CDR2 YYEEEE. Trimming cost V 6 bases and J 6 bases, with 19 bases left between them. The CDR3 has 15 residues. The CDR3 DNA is TGTGCCAGCATGATATTCAGGAATGTTCTTCAGCCCCAGCATTTT. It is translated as CASMIFRNVLQPQHF.

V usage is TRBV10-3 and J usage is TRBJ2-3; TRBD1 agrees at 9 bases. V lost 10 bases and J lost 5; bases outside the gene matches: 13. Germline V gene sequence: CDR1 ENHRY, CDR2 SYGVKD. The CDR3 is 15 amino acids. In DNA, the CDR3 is TGTGCCACCAGGGACAGGGAATTTATTGGAGATACGCAGTATTTT. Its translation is CATRDREFIGDTQYF.